Following are 14 T cell receptor beta chains from one sample sequenced in a study of response to subunit inactivated influenza vaccine (dated by TCRdb to between 2018 and 2020). Library generation was performed with RT-PCR. Sequencing instrument: Illumina HiSeq 2500. TCRdb reworked the public reads: Q25 trimming with fastp, MiXCR clone assembly, productive beta chains retained. Merged by CDR3 protein, the rows form single entries marked with the most common genes and DNA. The sample table holds roughly 700,000 distinct CDR3 sequences, of which 14% were seen once. Together, the top ten hold around 6.5% of the sample. This material consisted of PBMCs from blood, taken roughly 15 days before vaccination. These receptor sequences come from a man aged 45 to 65 who received an inactivated influenza vaccine. Donor details come from another sample of the same person, matched by shared clones.

V is TRBV10-2 and J is TRBJ2-2, with 10 bases matching TRBD2. The V segment lost 7 bases and the J segment 7 bases; nucleotides outside the gene matches: 6. The CDR3 runs to 14 residues. Looked up from germline, CDR1 is WSHSY and CDR2 is SAAADI. The CDR3 loop is CASNQAGGGGELFF. Here the CDR3 DNA reads TGCGCCAGCAATCAAGCGGGGGGGGGCGGGGAGCTGTTTTTT.

The rearrangement links TRBV20-1 to TRBJ2-7, with TRBD2 matching over 7 bases. V dropped 6 bases and J dropped 7; count of bases not matched to a gene: 15. Germline CDR1 and CDR2: DFQATT and SNEGSKA (reference sequence). This CDR3 is built from 14 residues. The CDR3 sequence is CSAPWAGARGEQYF. The CDR3 nucleotides are TGCAGTGCCCCATGGGCGGGAGCGCGGGGGGAGCAGTACTTC.

V and J are TRBV7-3 and TRBJ1-2, with D perhaps matching TRBD1 (6 bases). This CDR3 comprises 15 residues. In germline, CDR1 is SGHTA, CDR2 FQGTGA. V was pared by 0 bases and J by 3 bases, with 11 bases between. The CDR3 here is CASSLTAGDDYGYTF. In nucleotides, the CDR3 is TGTGCCAGCAGCTTAACGGCAGGGGACGACTATGGCTACACCTTC.

The chain couples TRBV14 to TRBJ2-1; D may be TRBD2 (5 bases). CDR1 and CDR2 (germline): SGHDN, FVKESK. V lost 2 bases to trimming and J lost 5 bases, with 10 bases between them. This CDR3 has 14 amino acids. CDR3 DNA sequence: TGTGCCAGCAGCCAAACAGCGGTTAACAATGAGCAGTTCTTC. This gives the protein CASSQTAVNNEQFF. The full variable domain, completed using reference TRBV14 and TRBJ2-1, is EAGVTQFPSHSVIEKGQTVTLRCDPISGHDNLYWYRRVMGKEIKFLLHFVKESKQDESGMPNNRFLAERTGGTYSTLKVQPAELEDSGVYFCASSQTAVNNEQFFGPGTRLTVL.

The V call is TRBV29-1, the J call TRBJ1-2; D not certain. Looked up from germline, CDR1 is SQVTM and CDR2 is ANQGSEA. Trimming removed 1 base at V and 2 bases at J, with 11 bases between. The length of the CDR3 is 14 residues. The CDR3 protein is CSVEGVGRNYGYTF. Here the CDR3 DNA reads TGCAGCGTTGAAGGAGTGGGTCGGAACTATGGCTACACCTTC.

The table lists this clonotype with many counts. V is TRBV12-3 or TRBV12-4 and J is TRBJ2-3; 7 bases align to TRBD2. The junction had 9 bases not matched to a gene; V was cut back by 4 bases and J by 2 bases. The CDR3 sequence is 16 residues long. CDR3 nucleotides: TGTGCCAGCAGTTCGGGGTGGGAGCGGGACACAGATACGCAGTATTTT. Translation gives CASSSGWERDTDTQYF.

This chain uses TRBV11-3 with TRBJ2-2; 14 nucleotides match TRBD2. V trimming: 5 bases; J trimming: 7 bases; junction bases outside the gene matches: 9. CDR1 is SGHNT and CDR2 is YENEEA in the germline V gene. The CDR3 extends over 17 amino acids. The CDR3 region is CASSPGLAGAPIGELFF. CDR3 DNA sequence: TGTGCCAGCAGCCCGGGACTAGCGGGAGCCCCGATCGGGGAGCTGTTTTTT.

This clonotype was seen many times. The gene calls are TRBV4-3 and TRBJ2-3, with 9 bases matching TRBD2. The CDR3 contains 16 residues. From germline, CDR1 is LGHNA and CDR2 YSLEER. Germline trimming cut 1 base from V and 2 bases from J; bases unmatched to any gene: 4. CDR3 coding DNA: TGCGCCAGCAGCCAAGTGGGCGGGGGGGCCACAGATACGCAGTATTTT. Translated, it gives CASSQVGGGATDTQYF.

The rearrangement uses TRBV19 and TRBJ2-5; TRBD1 matches 9 bases. The CDR3 has 14 amino acids. From germline, CDR1 is LNHDA and CDR2 SQIVND (reference sequence). With 7 bases clipped from V and 5 bases from J, the junction kept 8 bases outside the gene matches. CDR3 loop: CASMGDRVTETQYF. CDR3 DNA: TGTGCCAGTATGGGGGACAGGGTAACGGAGACCCAGTACTTC.

This clonotype appeared a few times. The genes are TRBV6-2 or TRBV6-3 and TRBJ1-1; no reliable D call. Per germline, CDR1 MNHEY and CDR2 SVGEGT. This CDR3 comprises 15 residues. Trimming stripped 4 bases from V and 7 bases from J, with 19 bases between. CDR3 residues: CASSSDRAKGYEAFF. The DNA for the CDR3 is TGTGCCAGCAGTTCGGATAGGGCGAAGGGCTATGAAGCTTTCTTT.

The CDR3 is CASKGLAGGTYNEQFF. CDR3 bases: TGTGCCAGCAAGGGACTAGCGGGGGGGACCTACAATGAGCAGTTCTTC. This sequence joins TRBV12-3 or TRBV12-4 and TRBJ2-1; 16 bases are a match to TRBD2. Germline trimming cut 7 bases from V and 2 bases from J; bases unmatched to any gene: 2. CDR3 length: 16 amino acids.

V usage is TRBV15 and J usage is TRBJ2-3; 10 bases fit TRBD2. CDR1 is LNHNV and CDR2 is YYDKDF in the germline V gene (reference sequence). V shed 2 bases, J shed 5 bases, and the junction held 13 bases outside the gene matches. The CDR3 sequence is 18 residues long. The CDR3: CATSRFTRSGRAEDTQYF. DNA for the CDR3: TGTGCCACCAGCAGATTCACTAGAAGCGGGAGGGCTGAAGATACGCAGTATTTT. Together with reference TRBV15 and TRBJ2-3, the CDR3 gives the full variable domain: DAMVIQNPRYQVTQFGKPVTLSCSQTLNHNVMYWYQQKSSQAPKLLFHYYDKDFNNEADTPDNFQSRRPNTSFCFLDIRSPGLGDTAMYLCATSRFTRSGRAEDTQYFGPGTRLTVL.

In this sample, this clonotype turned up many times. This chain connects TRBV12-3 or TRBV12-4 to TRBJ2-1; D is ambiguous. This CDR3 comprises 13 residues. V shed 4 bases and J shed 3 bases, with 7 bases lying between them. The DNA of the CDR3 is TGTGCCAGCAGTTCCACGGTCTACAATGAGCAGTTCTTC. It is translated as CASSSTVYNEQFF.

This clonotype was seen at least ten times. The chain links TRBV3-1 to TRBJ1-1; TRBD1 is a possible D gene (6 bases). Between the trimmed V and J ends, which lost 0 bases and 0 bases, there was a span of 14 bases. Per the germline V gene, CDR1 is LGHDT and CDR2 is YNNKEL (reference sequence). The CDR3 has 17 residues. The CDR3 DNA follows: TGTGCCAGCAGCCAAGATTCCATCGGACAGCTGAACACTGAAGCTTTCTTT. The encoded protein is CASSQDSIGQLNTEAFF.